The next 14 T cell receptor beta chains were all read from a single sample in a study of blood T cell repertoires in COVID-19. Measured with immunoSEQ multiplex PCR; TCRdb has only the in-frame clones, and not every one. The table includes about 42,000 clones, 80% to 90% detected once. The sequencing sample was made of peripheral blood. The source of these receptors is a man aged 30 to 45 with active or convalescent COVID-19.

The CDR3, as DNA: TGTGCCAGCAGCGAAAGACAGGGGGCAACCGGGGAGCTGTTTTTT. Translation gives CASSERQGATGELFF. V is TRBV9 and J is TRBJ2-2; 10 bases are shared with TRBD1. CDR3 length: 15 amino acids. Germline V gives CDR1 SGDLS, CDR2 YYNGEE. Germline trimming cut 3 bases from V and 5 bases from J; bases unmatched to any gene: 4.

The chain recombines TRBV6-2 or TRBV6-3 with TRBJ2-7; 8 positions match TRBD1. CDR3 size: 17 residues. The germline gives CDR1 MNHEY, CDR2 SVGEGT. V lost 6 bases and J lost 3; bases outside the gene matches: 16. CDR3 in amino acids: CASSPQGAVNRFYEQYF. DNA for the CDR3: TGTGCCAGCAGCCCTCAGGGGGCCGTAAACAGATTCTACGAGCAGTACTTC.

The chain carries TRBV10-1 and TRBJ2-2; 12 bases match TRBD2. The CDR3 runs to 15 residues. From germline, CDR1 is WNHNN and CDR2 SYGVQD (reference sequence). With 0 bases clipped from V and 7 bases from J, the junction kept 0 bases outside the gene matches. In nucleotides, the CDR3 is TGCGCCAGCAGTGAGTCGGGACTAGCGGGCGGGGAGCTGTTTTTT. It yields the protein CASSESGLAGGELFF.

This chain joins TRBV5-1 and TRBJ2-2, with 12 bases lining up with TRBD2. The CDR3 totals 16 residues. Germline V lookup: CDR1 SGHRS, CDR2 YFSETQ. V dropped 4 bases and J dropped 3; count of bases not matched to a gene: 4. CDR3 sequence reads: CASSKGLAGYTGELFF. The CDR3 DNA is TGCGCCAGCAGCAAAGGACTAGCGGGGTACACCGGGGAGCTGTTTTTT.

The genes are TRBV6-5 and TRBJ2-3, with 11 bases that match TRBD2. CDR3 length: 14 amino acids. The germline V gene encodes CDR1 MNHEY and CDR2 SVGAGI. J lost 6 bases, V lost 3 bases, and 2 bases had no gene match. CDR3 nucleotides: TGTGCCAGCAGTTATAGGACTAGCGGGGATACGCAGTATTTT. It is translated as CASSYRTSGDTQYF.

V and J are TRBV9 and TRBJ1-2; TRBD1 agrees at 9 bases. The CDR3 consists of 15 residues. From germline, CDR1 is SGDLS and CDR2 YYNGEE. After removal of 4 bases from V and 6 bases from J, the junction contained 10 bases not matched to a gene. The CDR3 loop is CASSKVTGGIDGYTF. For the CDR3, the DNA is TGTGCCAGCAGCAAGGTGACAGGGGGAATTGATGGCTACACCTTC.

The V gene is TRBV10-3, the J gene TRBJ2-5; D is uncertain. Per germline, CDR1 ENHRY and CDR2 SYGVKD. V was pared by 3 bases and J by 1 base, with 6 bases between. CDR3 length: 13 residues. This CDR3 is CAISETAQETQYF. The CDR3 DNA follows: TGTGCCATCAGTGAAACAGCCCAAGAGACCCAGTACTTC.

The chain recombines TRBV27 with TRBJ2-2; TRBD2 agrees at 14 bases. Looked up from germline, CDR1 is MNHEY and CDR2 is SMNVEV (reference sequence). Trimming took 3 bases from V and 0 from J; bases not matched to a gene: 6. This CDR3 contains 19 residues. The CDR3: CASSFFGTSGGTNTGELFF. In nucleotides, the CDR3 is TGTGCCAGCAGTTTTTTTGGGACTAGCGGGGGAACGAACACCGGGGAGCTGTTTTTT.

The chain links TRBV7-6 to TRBJ2-7, with D maybe TRBD2 (5 bases). The V end was cut by 5 bases, the J end by 0 bases, with 17 bases between. The CDR3 runs to 16 residues. From germline, CDR1 is SGHVS and CDR2 FNYEAQ. As DNA, the CDR3 is TGTGCCAGCAGCAACCTTTTAGCGCGGAGCTCCTACGAGCAGTACTTC. Protein: CASSNLLARSSYEQYF.

The V gene is TRBV27, the J gene TRBJ2-1, with TRBD2 identical over 8 bases. With V trimmed by 6 bases and J by 0 bases, 4 bases remained unmatched. Germline-derived CDR1 and CDR2 are MNHEY and SMNVEV (reference sequence). This CDR3 is built from 15 residues. CDR3 nucleotides: TGTGCCAGCAGGGGACTAGATAGCTCCTACAATGAGCAGTTCTTC. This sequence encodes CASRGLDSSYNEQFF.

The chain recombines TRBV28 with TRBJ1-6, with D maybe TRBD1 (6 bases). CDR1 and CDR2 (germline): MDHEN, SYDVKM. V was trimmed by 5 bases and J by 10 bases, leaving 15 bases between them. The CDR3 extends over 14 amino acids. Here the CDR3 reads CASSEVQGWSPLHF. The CDR3 nucleotides read TGTGCCAGCAGTGAAGTACAGGGTTGGTCACCCCTCCACTTT.

The CDR3 loop is CASSESTHWGYTF. The CDR3, as DNA: TGCGCCAGCAGTGAGTCGACTCATTGGGGCTACACCTTC. The chain employs TRBV10-2 and TRBJ1-2; D is uncertain. Trimming pared 0 bases from V and 8 bases from J, leaving 10 bases between. The CDR3 is made up of 13 amino acids. CDR1 and CDR2 (germline): WSHSY, SAAADI.

The chain has TRBV2 and TRBJ2-7; D might be TRBD1 (6 bases). The CDR3 has 14 amino acids. Germline-derived CDR1 and CDR2 are SNHLY and FYNNEI. Trimming shortened V by 5 bases and J by 2 bases, and 13 bases separated the two germline ends. The CDR3 region has the DNA TGTGCCAGCAGTCGGCAGGGGTCACCCTACGAGCAGTACGTC. It codes for CASSRQGSPYEQYV.

The rearrangement joins TRBV18 to TRBJ1-2; 7 nucleotides match TRBD1. Germline values: CDR1 KGHSH, CDR2 LQKENI. This CDR3 region has 17 residues. The V segment lost 3 bases and the J segment 8 bases; nucleotides outside the gene matches: 18. CDR3 region: CASSPTPGQRPRDGYTF. In nucleotides, the CDR3 is TGTGCCAGCTCACCGACACCGGGACAGAGGCCTCGAGACGGCTACACCTTC.